The 11 T cell receptor beta chains given below trace back to one sample, sequenced in a study of shared clonotypes between healthy human individuals. The table came from immunoSEQ multiplex PCR; TCRdb's copy has only in-frame clones and leaves some out. The repertoire holds over a million clones, roughly 98% seen once, with approximately 0.45% in the top ten. The sequenced sample consisted of naive CD4+ T cells sorted from blood. Subset described: CD45RA+ positively selected. The source of these receptors is a man aged 25 to 40 in good health.

The chain uses TRBV11-2 and TRBJ2-7, with 9 bases lining up with TRBD2. The CDR3 has 16 residues. CDR1 is SGHAT, CDR2 FQNNGV, per germline. Germline trimming cut 1 base from V and 4 bases from J; bases unmatched to any gene: 8. The CDR3 nucleotides read TGTGCCAGCAGCTTAGCGGCTAGCGGGAAGCTTTACGAGCAGTACTTC. Translating it yields CASSLAASGKLYEQYF.

The chain carries TRBV7-9 and TRBJ1-3; D is perhaps TRBD1 (6 bases). Trimming stripped 5 bases from V and 4 bases from J, with 15 bases between. The CDR3 is 15 amino acids. CDR1 is SEHNR, CDR2 FQNEAQ, per germline (reference sequence). The CDR3 coding sequence is TGTGCCAGCAGCCACGCGTCCGGGACAGGAAACACCATATATTTT. Protein sequence: CASSHASGTGNTIYF.

The chain is built from TRBV5-6 and TRBJ2-7, with D hard to call. V was pared by 4 bases and J by 1 base, with 12 bases between. The CDR3 loop spans 14 amino acids. Germline V gene lookup returns CDR1 SGHDT and CDR2 YYEEEE. CDR3 loop: CASSRLRASYEQYF. The CDR3 nucleotides read TGTGCCAGCAGCCGACTTAGGGCATCCTACGAGCAGTACTTC.

To note about this clone: One end of the junction varies from germline; a read error may be responsible. This chain joins TRBV7-7 and TRBJ2-1, with D perhaps TRBD1 or TRBD2 (5 bases each). The length of the CDR3 is 12 residues. The germline CDR1 and CDR2 sequences are SSHAT and FNYEAQ (reference sequence). The CDR3 DNA follows: TGTGCTAGCAGCTTAGAAACGGGACCACAGTTCTTC. This sequence encodes CASSLETGPQFF. Drawing the rest from reference TRBV7-7 and TRBJ2-1, the complete variable domain is GAGVSQSPRYKVTKRGQDVTLRCDPISSHATLYWYQQALGQGPEFLTYFNYEAQPDKSGLPSDRFSAERPEGSISTLTIQRTEQRDSAMYRCASSLETGPQFFGPGTRLTVL.

This clone was observed once. The chain links TRBV6-1 to TRBJ1-2, with a tentative D call TRBD1 (6 bases). This CDR3 has 15 amino acids. Deletions cut 0 bases from V and 5 bases from J, with 13 bases between. In germline, CDR1 is MNHNS, CDR2 SASEGT. CDR3 nucleotide sequence: TGTGCCAGCAGTGAAGCGAGACAGGAGCTTTATGGCTACACCTTC. Translation gives CASSEARQELYGYTF.

This chain uses TRBV15 with TRBJ1-2; D not resolved. Trimming took off 5 bases at V and 4 bases at J, with 8 bases between the two ends. CDR3 length equals 12 residues. CDR1 is LNHNV and CDR2 is YYDKDF in the germline V gene (reference sequence). CDR3 nucleotide sequence: TGTGCCACCAGCCACCGGACCTATGGCTACACCTTC. As protein: CATSHRTYGYTF.

V is TRBV2 and J is TRBJ1-5, with D perhaps TRBD1 (5 bases). This CDR3 spans 15 amino acids. Germline CDR1 is SNHLY and CDR2 is FYNNEI. V lost 5 bases and J lost 0, with 11 bases in between. The chain's CDR3 is CASSRDGASNQPQHF. CDR3 DNA: TGTGCCAGCAGTAGGGACGGAGCTAGCAATCAGCCCCAGCATTTT.

About this clone itself: The sample contains more than one DNA sequence encoding this CDR3. The gene calls are TRBV9 and TRBJ2-7, with 11 bases identical to TRBD2. The ends lost 0 bases at V and 4 bases at J; junction bases unmatched: 3. The CDR3 spans 15 residues. CDR1 and CDR2 (germline): SGDLS, YYNGEE. The CDR3 region is CASSVGLAGTYEQYF. CDR3 coding DNA: TGTGCCAGCAGCGTAGGACTAGCGGGAACATACGAGCAGTACTTC. The full variable domain, rest sourced from reference TRBV9 and TRBJ2-7, is DSGVTQTPKHLITATGQRVTLRCSPRSGDLSVYWYQQSLDQGLQFLIQYYNGEERAKGNILERFSAQQFPDLHSELNLSSLELGDSALYFCASSVGLAGTYEQYFGPGTRLTVT.

The V and J genes are TRBV9 and TRBJ2-5, with D uncertain. Trimming left V 3 bases short and J 4 bases short, with 22 bases between. The CDR3 covers 17 residues. In germline, CDR1 is SGDLS, CDR2 YYNGEE. This CDR3 is CASSASPMETTGETQYF. The CDR3, as DNA: TGTGCCAGCAGCGCATCTCCGATGGAGACGACTGGAGAGACCCAGTACTTC.

J is TRBJ2-7 and V is TRBV2, with 9 bases that match TRBD1. V dropped 7 bases and J dropped 6; count of bases not matched to a gene: 13. In germline, CDR1 is SNHLY, CDR2 FYNNEI. The CDR3 contains 15 residues. Written as DNA, the CDR3 is TGTGCCAGCAACCGGGACAGGGATTTACGGGGCGAGCAGTACTTC. It is translated as CASNRDRDLRGEQYF.

The V gene is TRBV5-1, the J gene TRBJ2-1; 11 bases fit TRBD2. Germline V gene sequence: CDR1 SGHRS, CDR2 YFSETQ. This CDR3 is 15 amino acids long. After removal of 4 bases from V and 5 bases from J, the junction contained 5 bases not matched to a gene. The CDR3 region is CASSQGLAAHNEQFF. CDR3 nucleotide sequence: TGCGCCAGCAGCCAGGGACTAGCGGCACACAATGAGCAGTTCTTC.